One and the same sample provided the 21 T cell receptor beta chains below, sequenced in a study of T cell responses to AZD1222 COVID-19 vaccine. Assay: immunoSEQ multiplex PCR; the TCRdb copy retains only in-frame clones and omits some. The sample has some 150,000 clones; approximately 91% are singletons. The material sequenced was peripheral blood, taken after recovery from COVID-19. Source of these receptors: an adult who had recovered from COVID-19.

This clone appeared a single time. This chain connects TRBV4-1 to TRBJ2-5; 8 bases align to TRBD1. CDR1 and CDR2 (germline): MGHRA, YSYEKL. The ends lost 4 bases at V and 1 base at J; junction bases unmatched: 11. The CDR3 totals 17 residues. The CDR3 loop reads CASSRSADRGLQETQYF. The CDR3 region has the DNA TGCGCCAGCAGCCGATCGGCAGACAGGGGACTCCAAGAGACCCAGTACTTC.

V gene TRBV7-2 combines with J gene TRBJ1-3, with TRBD1 identical over 8 bases. Germline V gene sequence: CDR1 SGHTA, CDR2 FQGNSA. CDR3 size: 15 residues. J lost 0 bases, V lost 6 bases, and 4 bases had no gene match. CDR3 nucleotides: TGTGCCAGCAGTCCGACAGGGGCCTCTGGAAACACCATATATTTT. It encodes CASSPTGASGNTIYF.

This clone showed up just once. The V gene is TRBV29-1, the J gene TRBJ2-7, with D possibly matching TRBD2 (6 bases). V lost 6 bases and J lost 3, with 15 bases in between. CDR3 size: 13 residues. CDR1 is SQVTM, CDR2 ANQGSEA, per germline. CDR3: CSVRDSIYYEQYF. The CDR3 nucleotides read TGCAGCGTCCGGGACTCAATTTACTACGAGCAGTACTTC.

The chain joins TRBV7-2 to TRBJ2-5, with D perhaps matching TRBD1 (5 bases). Per germline, CDR1 SGHTA and CDR2 FQGNSA. CDR3 length: 15 residues. Between the trimmed V and J ends, which lost 1 base and 3 bases, there was a span of 12 bases. The CDR3 DNA is TGTGCCAGCAGCTTAGGGTATAGGGGTGAAGAGACCCAGTACTTC. Amino acid sequence: CASSLGYRGEETQYF.

On this clone: Other DNA sequences in this sample translate to the same CDR3. The V call is TRBV5-4, the J call TRBJ2-3; no definite D call. CDR1 is SGHNT, CDR2 YYREEE, per germline (reference sequence). V gave up 0 bases and J gave up 3 bases, with 5 bases separating them. The CDR3 runs to 13 residues. Here the CDR3 DNA reads TGTGCCAGCAGCTTGGGCTCGACAGATACGCAGTATTTT. Amino acids: CASSLGSTDTQYF.

This chain joins TRBV20-1 and TRBJ2-7, with 11 nucleotides matching TRBD2. Germline V CDR1 and CDR2: DFQATT, SNEGSKA (reference sequence). The CDR3 contains 14 residues. J lost 3 bases, V lost 3 bases, and 4 bases had no gene match. The CDR3 loop is CSASPGTSGYEQYF. The DNA of the CDR3 is TGCAGTGCTAGTCCGGGGACTAGCGGCTACGAGCAGTACTTC.

The gene calls are TRBV19 and TRBJ2-7; D may be TRBD1 (6 bases). The CDR3 is made up of 14 amino acids. Trimming took off 4 bases at V and 2 bases at J, with 12 bases between the two ends. Germline values: CDR1 LNHDA, CDR2 SQIVND (reference sequence). CDR3 in DNA: TGTGCCAGTAGTAGGACAGAGGTAACCTACGAGCAGTACTTC. Translating it yields CASSRTEVTYEQYF.

The chain is built from TRBV27 and TRBJ1-1; 7 bases fit TRBD1. Germline V CDR1 and CDR2: MNHEY, SMNVEV (reference sequence). The ends lost 2 bases at V and 6 bases at J; junction bases unmatched: 6. This CDR3 contains 14 residues. The CDR3: CASSLQGVKAEAFF. CDR3 nucleotide sequence: TGTGCCAGCAGTTTACAGGGGGTGAAGGCTGAAGCTTTCTTT.

The V call is TRBV6-1, the J call TRBJ1-2; no clear D gene. There are 15 residues in the CDR3. V lost 1 base and J lost 4, with 13 bases in between. In germline, CDR1 is MNHNS, CDR2 SASEGT. Here the CDR3 reads CASSEGGARAYGYTF. In DNA, the CDR3 is TGTGCCAGCAGTGAAGGAGGCGCTAGGGCCTATGGCTACACCTTC.

In nucleotides, the CDR3 is TGTGCCAGCAGCTTAGTGCCGGGACTAGCCAAAAACATTCAGTACTTC. Residues: CASSLVPGLAKNIQYF. The chain has TRBV7-9 and TRBJ2-4; tentatively, D is TRBD2 (6 bases). There are 16 residues in the CDR3. Trimming removed 1 base from V and 0 bases from J, with 10 bases in between. CDR1 and CDR2 (germline): SEHNR, FQNEAQ (reference sequence). The whole variable domain, filled in from reference TRBV7-9 and TRBJ2-4, reads DTGVSQNPRHKITKRGQNVTFRCDPISEHNRLYWYRQTLGQGPEFLTYFQNEAQLEKSRLLSDRFSAERPKGSFSTLEIQRTEQGDSAMYLCASSLVPGLAKNIQYFGAGTRLSVL.

The chain is built from TRBV28 and TRBJ2-5; perhaps TRBD1 as D (5 bases). Germline V gives CDR1 MDHEN, CDR2 SYDVKM. This CDR3 comprises 14 residues. V gave up 3 bases and J gave up 4 bases, with 12 bases separating them. CDR3 sequence (DNA): TGTGCCAGCAGTTTGAGACAGATACCAGAGACCCAGTACTTC. It codes for CASSLRQIPETQYF.

This chain uses TRBV4-3 with TRBJ1-3, with D tentatively TRBD1 (6 bases). Between the trimmed V and J ends, which lost 4 bases and 7 bases, there was a span of 26 bases. The CDR3 contains 18 residues. Germline loops: CDR1 LGHNA, CDR2 YSLEER. CDR3 coding DNA: TGCGCCAGCAGCCGATATATTCAAGGAGAAAAAGGGGGTAACACCATATATTTT. Its translation: CASSRYIQGEKGGNTIYF.

CDR3 protein: CASSYPGINNQPQHF. The CDR3 nucleotides are TGTGCCAGCAGTTACCCCGGGATAAACAATCAGCCCCAGCATTTT. This chain joins TRBV6-2 or TRBV6-3 and TRBJ1-5, with D uncertain. With 2 bases removed from V and 3 bases from J, the gap between germline ends came to 11 bases. In germline, CDR1 is MNHEY, CDR2 SVGEGT. CDR3 length: 15 amino acids.

CDR3 loop: CASSPPAAAYEQYF. The CDR3 DNA sequence: TGTGCCAGCTCACCACCGGCCGCCGCCTACGAGCAGTACTTC. The V and J genes are TRBV18 and TRBJ2-7; D ambiguous. Between the trimmed V and J ends, which lost 0 bases and 2 bases, there was a span of 8 bases. The CDR3 runs 14 residues. The germline V gene has CDR1 KGHSH and CDR2 LQKENI.

The V and J genes are TRBV19 and TRBJ2-5; either TRBD1 or TRBD2 may fit D (5 bases each). From germline, CDR1 is LNHDA and CDR2 SQIVND (reference sequence). The length of the CDR3 is 13 residues. Trimming cost V 3 bases and J 5 bases, with 10 bases left between them. The CDR3 loop reads CASSIGASETQYF. CDR3 nucleotide sequence: TGTGCCAGTAGTATCGGGGCTTCGGAGACCCAGTACTTC.

V and J are TRBV4-2 and TRBJ1-1; possibly TRBD1 for D (5 bases). The germline CDR1 and CDR2 sequences are LGHNA and YNFKEQ. V was shortened by 8 bases and J by 6 bases, with 16 bases between the two germline ends. This CDR3 spans 13 amino acids. The CDR3 region has the DNA TGTGCCAGCGCCGGGGGAGGGACTGCTGAAGCTTTCTTT. Translating it yields CASAGGGTAEAFF.

This sequence joins TRBV3-1 (or the pseudogene TRBV3-2) and TRBJ2-1; D is uncertain. CDR1 and CDR2 from the germline V gene are LGHDT and YNNKEL (reference sequence). This CDR3 region has 17 residues. With 5 bases removed from V and 5 bases from J, the gap between germline ends came to 22 bases. The CDR3 here is CASSDTRPFHSDNEQFF. In DNA, the CDR3 is TGTGCCAGCAGCGATACGCGTCCCTTCCATTCCGACAATGAGCAGTTCTTC.

The rearrangement joins TRBV27 to TRBJ1-6, with a weak D call TRBD1 (6 bases). The CDR3 loop spans 15 amino acids. CDR1 and CDR2 from the germline V gene are MNHEY and SMNVEV (reference sequence). The V end lost 6 bases, the J end lost 7 bases, and 16 bases lay between the germline ends. CDR3 protein: CASRPRGGGNSPLHF. DNA for the CDR3: TGTGCCAGCAGGCCTCGTGGGGGCGGAAATTCACCCCTCCACTTT.

The V gene is TRBV5-1, the J gene TRBJ1-1, with D perhaps TRBD1 (5 bases). CDR1 and CDR2 (germline): SGHRS, YFSETQ. The CDR3 is 12 amino acids. V dropped 0 bases and J dropped 7 bases, with 7 bases sitting between them. The DNA for the CDR3 is TGCGCCAGCAGCTTGGACAGGAGTGAAGCTTTCTTT. Encoded protein: CASSLDRSEAFF.

The genes are TRBV7-9 and TRBJ1-2; 7 bases match TRBD1. This CDR3 is 14 amino acids long. V lost 5 bases to trimming and J lost 8 bases; unmatched junction nucleotides: 11. Germline V lookup: CDR1 SEHNR, CDR2 FQNEAQ (reference sequence). This CDR3 is CASSALGTAWGYTF. The CDR3 DNA reads as TGTGCCAGCAGCGCCTTAGGGACAGCATGGGGCTACACCTTC.

This chain joins TRBV18 and TRBJ2-2; D gene ambiguous. This CDR3 is 16 amino acids long. Looked up from germline, CDR1 is KGHSH and CDR2 is LQKENI. Trimming stripped 0 bases from V and 0 bases from J, with 8 bases between. The CDR3 region has the DNA TGTGCCAGCTCACCACCGACGATCCCGAACACCGGGGAGCTGTTTTTT. As protein: CASSPPTIPNTGELFF.